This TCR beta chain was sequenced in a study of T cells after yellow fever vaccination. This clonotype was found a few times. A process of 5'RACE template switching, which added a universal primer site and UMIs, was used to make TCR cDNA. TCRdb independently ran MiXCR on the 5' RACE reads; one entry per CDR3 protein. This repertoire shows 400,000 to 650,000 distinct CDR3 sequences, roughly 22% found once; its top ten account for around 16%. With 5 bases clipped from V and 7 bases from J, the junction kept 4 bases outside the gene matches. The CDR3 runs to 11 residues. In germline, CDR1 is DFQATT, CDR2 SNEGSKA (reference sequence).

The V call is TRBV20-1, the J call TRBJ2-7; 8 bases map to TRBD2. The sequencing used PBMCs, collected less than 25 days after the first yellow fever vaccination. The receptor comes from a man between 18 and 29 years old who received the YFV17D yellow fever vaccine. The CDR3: CSADLAGEQYV. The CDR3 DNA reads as TGCAGTGCTGACTTAGCGGGGGAGCAGTACGTC.